One and the same sample provided the 15 T cell receptor beta chains below, sequenced in a study of T cells expressing NK-cell markers. TCRdb re-called the 5' RACE reads; one entry per CDR3 protein, DNA not given. The sample's table shows hundreds of thousands of distinct CDR3 sequences. Sequenced material: blood T cells: a sorted CD56 or NKG2C T cell subset, CD4+ or CD8+ T cells, or bulk PBMC T cells (not recorded which). The receptors were sampled from a man younger than 30 in good health.

The J gene is TRBJ2-3, the V gene TRBV7-9; absent DNA, TCRdb's TRBD2 call cannot be checked. CDR1 is SEHNR and CDR2 is FQNEAQ in the germline V gene (reference sequence). CDR3 length: 17 residues. CDR3 sequence reads: CASSTLLAGERTDTQYF.

The chain joins TRBV6-5 to TRBJ2-1. This CDR3 region has 15 residues. CDR1 and CDR2 (germline): MNHEY, SVGAGI. CDR3 region: CASSPTQSSYNEQFF.

This rearrangement joins TRBV12-5 to TRBJ2-3; the TRBD2 assignment by TCRdb is unverifiable without DNA. The germline V gene has CDR1 LGHNT and CDR2 FRNRAP. The CDR3 totals 17 residues. The CDR3 spells CASGLVSEGLVTDTQYF.

V gene TRBV3-1 combines with J gene TRBJ1-6; TCRdb returns TRBD1, unconfirmable since there is no DNA. The germline V gene has CDR1 LGHDT and CDR2 YNNKEL (reference sequence). CDR3 length: 14 amino acids. The CDR3 is CASSLQGATSPLHF.

V and J are TRBV24-1 and TRBJ2-1; lacking DNA, the TRBD2 call made by TCRdb goes unchecked. The germline V gene encodes CDR1 KGHDR and CDR2 SFDVKD. This CDR3 is 13 amino acids long. This CDR3 is CATSDPRLAGEFF.

V gene TRBV12-3 or TRBV12-4 combines with J gene TRBJ1-2. This CDR3 region has 13 residues. CDR3 amino acids: CASIADRPYGYTF.

This sequence joins TRBV25-1 and TRBJ2-1. This CDR3 has 12 amino acids. CDR1 and CDR2 (germline): MGHDK, SYGVNS. The CDR3: CASSEGSLGQFF.

V and J are TRBV5-5 and TRBJ2-1; TCRdb outputs TRBD1, but without DNA this stays unchecked. Germline CDR1 reads SGHKS; CDR2 reads YYEKEE (reference sequence). The CDR3 is made up of 15 amino acids. This CDR3 is CASSLGGAAYNEQFF.

J is TRBJ2-2 and V is TRBV29-1; TCRdb's D gene call, TRBD2, goes unchecked for lack of DNA. CDR3 length: 14 residues. CDR1 is SQVTM and CDR2 is ANQGSEA in the germline V gene. CDR3 in amino acids: CSALEGLNTGELFF.

The J gene is TRBJ2-1, the V gene TRBV27; lacking DNA, the TRBD1 call made by TCRdb goes unchecked. There are 16 residues in the CDR3. CDR1 is MNHEY, CDR2 SMNVEV, per germline (reference sequence). The CDR3 sequence is CASSSPRETGHNEQFF.

The genes are TRBV5-1 and TRBJ2-5; TCRdb returns TRBD1, unconfirmable since there is no DNA. The germline CDR1 and CDR2 sequences are SGHRS and YFSETQ. This CDR3 is built from 16 residues. This CDR3 reads CASSLAPPTGPETQYF. The variable domain in full, with the rest retrieved from reference TRBV5-1 and TRBJ2-5, is KAGVTQTPRYLIKTRGQQVTLSCSPISGHRSVSWYQQTPGQGLQFLFEYFSETQRNKGNFPGRFSGRQFSNSRSEMNVSTLELGDSALYLCASSLAPPTGPETQYFGPGTRLLVL.

The V and J genes are TRBV5-1 and TRBJ1-1. This CDR3 has 14 amino acids. Germline CDR1 and CDR2: SGHRS and YFSETQ. CDR3 sequence reads: CASSLEGLNTEAFF.

The chain is built from TRBV6-1 and TRBJ2-1; absent DNA, TCRdb's TRBD2 call cannot be checked. Germline CDR1 and CDR2: MNHNS and SASEGT. This CDR3 is 13 amino acids long. The CDR3 is CASTSGRMGEQFF.

The chain recombines TRBV5-4 with TRBJ2-1. Looked up from germline, CDR1 is SGHNT and CDR2 is YYREEE (reference sequence). This CDR3 has 16 residues. The CDR3 loop reads CASSLLGGRTYNEQFF.

V is TRBV4-3 and J is TRBJ1-2; the D gene TCRdb calls, TRBD1, cannot be checked with no DNA. The CDR3 runs 15 residues. Germline V gives CDR1 LGHNA, CDR2 YSLEER. The CDR3 spells CASSQQRGSGYGYTF.